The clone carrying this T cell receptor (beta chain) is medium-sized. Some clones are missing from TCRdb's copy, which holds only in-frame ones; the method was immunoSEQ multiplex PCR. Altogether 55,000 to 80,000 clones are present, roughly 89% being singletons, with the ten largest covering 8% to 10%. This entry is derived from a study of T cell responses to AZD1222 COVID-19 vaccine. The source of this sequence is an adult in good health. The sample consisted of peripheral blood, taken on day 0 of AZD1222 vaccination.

The DNA for the CDR3 is TGTGCCAGCAGCAAAGGGTGTGGCCCTGGAAACACCATATATTTT. This encodes CASSKGCGPGNTIYF. The V gene is TRBV21-1, the J gene TRBJ1-3; TRBD1, as called in the table, went unchecked against the DNA. TRBV21-1 is shown as a pseudogene. The CDR3 is 15 residues long.